This T cell receptor (beta chain) was sequenced for a study of T cells in Graves' hyperthyroidism and ophthalmopathy. Study as a whole: Staff took peripheral blood when the initial diagnosis was made, before any treatment began. Study observations and caveats: Ophthalmopathy got predicted by the model a median approximately six months before its onset.

Researchers amplified the TCR beta CDR3 regions from RNA transcripts. Primed by the HTBI set, a first-round RT-PCR was run on the TCR CDR3. MiXCR, run by TCRdb on the multiplex PCR reads, gives a single entry per CDR3 protein. The sample lists around 530,000 distinct CDR3 sequences, about 15% occurring once. In the case of this clonotype: Its antigen is as yet unknown.

V was trimmed by 6 bases and J by 5 bases, leaving 13 bases between them. Germline V lookup: CDR1 DFQATT, CDR2 SNEGSKA (reference sequence). This CDR3 comprises 12 residues. The study included ophthalmopathy patients with Clinical Activity Score at least 3, NOSPECS grade at least 4 and duration under 3 months. Based on clinical symptoms, serum thyroxine and TRAb, thyroid ultrasound and orbital computed tomography, diagnoses were reached. V and J are TRBV20-1 and TRBJ2-5; D call uncertain. The specimen sequenced was blood. The clonotype comes from a young woman with Graves' ophthalmopathy. The CDR3 region is CSAMGLRETQYF. CDR3 DNA sequence: TGCAGTGCAATGGGCCTAAGGGAGACCCAGTACTTC.